This paragraph reports one TCR beta chain. Its matching antigen is unknown. The germline V gene has CDR1 SGDLS and CDR2 YYNGEE. This CDR3 contains 14 residues. V gave up 1 base and J gave up 8 bases, with 15 bases separating them. MiXCR, applied by TCRdb to the reads, yields one record per CDR3 protein. This table has hundreds of thousands of distinct CDR3 sequences, around a third appearing once. The data stem from a study of T cell repertoires in cytomegalovirus infection. For the study at large: HLA-C-restricted CMV epitopes, recently identified, and well-studied HLA-B-restricted ones were used by the study. Matching HLA type, along with CMV infection, was indicated by public TCR beta signatures.

The study's findings and limits: Predominance within the ex vivo response was attributable to HLA-C-restricted CMV-specific TCR beta clonotypes. Summed frequency of public TCR beta families distinguished CMV carriers with the relevant HLA.

Sample: cultured CD8+ T cells from PBMCs, taken from culture after CMV antigen stimulation. V gene TRBV9 combines with J gene TRBJ1-2; D perhaps matches TRBD1 (5 bases). The clonotype originates from a human donor in good health (CMV status not recorded). Some clones in this sample may be carry-over from other donors' samples. CDR3 coding DNA: TGTGCCAGCAGCGTACTGGGAAGCGGGGACGGCTACACCTTC. Residues: CASSVLGSGDGYTF.